This TCR beta chain is from a study of cytomegalovirus exposure and HLA in healthy donors. The study, taken as a whole, reports: Most of the TCR beta V segments (in an earlier analysis) were productive either about 87% or about 30% of the time.

There are a few counts of this clone. The target antigen is unknown. PCR employed 60 Vbeta and 13 Jbeta primers. Using immunoSEQ multiplex PCR, the repertoire was profiled, and TCRdb retains in-frame clones only, with some absent. The table includes more than 150,000 clones, roughly 77% detected once. This CDR3 is 15 amino acids long. Trimming left V 0 bases short and J 6 bases short, with 13 bases between. Germline V gene lookup returns CDR1 WNHNN and CDR2 SYGVQD (reference sequence). Input material: PBMCs. The sequence was collected from a woman in her 30s in good health and CMV-seropositive. The chain joins TRBV10-1 to TRBJ2-3, with D possibly TRBD2 on 6 matching bases. CDR3 in amino acids: CASSESGVLADTQYF. The CDR3 DNA is TGCGCCAGCAGTGAGTCGGGGGTGCTAGCGGATACGCAGTATTTT.